A single sample is the source of the 21 T cell receptor beta chains below, sequenced in a study of OX40 agonist ivuxolimab in advanced cancers. Library preparation employed the immunoSEQ multiplex PCR assay. The table was pulled from immuneACCESS by TCRdb, which kept in-frame rearrangements only. Such tables lose some clones; where checked, under half of the loss comes from unresolved V genes, and the rest has no known cause. A total of 40,000 to 45,000 clones appear in this sample, 80% to 90% of them only once. Roughly 2.7% of the sample is taken by the ten largest. The starting material was CD4+ or CD8+ T cells sorted from blood, obtained in a trial of the OX40 agonist ivuxolimab. The source of these receptors is an adult with an advanced solid tumor such as melanoma, head and neck, liver or kidney cancer.

The V call is TRBV7-9, the J call TRBJ1-1; 7 bases are shared with TRBD1. The V gene's germline CDR1 is SEHNR and CDR2 FQNEAQ (reference sequence). This CDR3 is built from 15 residues. Germline trimming cut 1 base from V and 6 bases from J; bases unmatched to any gene: 8. This chain's CDR3 is CASSLGQGEFAEAFF. CDR3 in DNA: TGTGCCAGCAGCTTAGGGCAGGGGGAGTTTGCTGAAGCTTTCTTT.

The chain couples TRBV4-2 to TRBJ2-1; 9 bases map to TRBD2. Germline V gene data show CDR1 as LGHNA and CDR2 as YNFKEQ. Germline trimming cut 4 bases from V and 7 bases from J; bases unmatched to any gene: 29. The CDR3 is 22 residues long. DNA of the CDR3: TGTGCCAGCAGCCGAGCGACTAGAGTCGCGGGAGGGCCTTTTATGTTTAGGAATGAGCAGTTCTTC. Translated, it gives CASSRATRVAGGPFMFRNEQFF.

This sequence joins TRBV2 and TRBJ1-2; the match to TRBD1 covers 8 bases. The CDR3 spans 14 residues. Germline V lookup: CDR1 SNHLY, CDR2 FYNNEI. J was trimmed by 8 bases and V by 6 bases; bases with no gene match: 11. CDR3 coding DNA: TGTGCCAGCAGAGCCTCCGGGACAGGCGGCGGCTACACCTTC. This encodes CASRASGTGGGYTF. The full variable domain, in which reference TRBV2 and TRBJ1-2 provide the parts outside the CDR3, is EPEVTQTPSHQVTQMGQEVILRCVPISNHLYFYWYRQILGQKVEFLVSFYNNEISEKSEIFDDQFSVERPDGSNFTLKIRSTKLEDSAMYFCASRASGTGGGYTFGSGTRLTVV.

Concerning this clone: The junction and the germline gene differ at one end; a read error may be behind it. The same CDR3 can be traced to other DNA sequences in this sample. The chain joins TRBV12-5 to TRBJ2-3; 13 bases align to TRBD2. This CDR3 has 16 residues. Germline V lookup: CDR1 LGHNT, CDR2 FRNRAP. This CDR3 is CASGLGTSGNTDTQYF. The CDR3 nucleotides read TGCGCTAGTGGTTTGGGGACTAGCGGGAACACAGATACGCAGTATTTT.

The J gene is TRBJ1-6, the V gene TRBV25-1; possibly TRBD1 for D (6 bases). CDR1 is MGHDK and CDR2 is SYGVNS in the germline V gene. The CDR3 has 13 residues. Between the trimmed V and J ends, which lost 2 bases and 10 bases, there was a span of 9 bases. CDR3 in amino acids: CASSEQGRSPLHF. The CDR3 DNA follows: TGTGCCAGCAGTGAACAGGGGCGGTCACCCCTCCACTTT.

The chain links TRBV4-3 to TRBJ2-7; D may be TRBD2 (5 bases). The CDR3 sequence is 15 residues long. CDR1 is LGHNA and CDR2 is YSLEER in the germline V gene. The germline V and J ends were trimmed by 0 bases and 3 bases, with 12 bases remaining between them. CDR3 protein: CASSQDGGLYYEQYF. The CDR3 coding sequence is TGCGCCAGCAGCCAAGATGGCGGGCTATACTACGAGCAGTACTTC.

The CDR3 DNA sequence: TGCGCCAGCAGCCGAGGGGGTCCCATGAACACTGAAGCTTTCTTT. Its protein product is CASSRGGPMNTEAFF. This chain links TRBV5-1 with TRBJ1-1; possibly TRBD1 for D (6 bases). The CDR3 has 15 amino acids. The V gene lost 4 bases and the J gene lost 0 bases, with 13 bases spanning the gap. The V gene's germline CDR1 is SGHRS and CDR2 YFSETQ.

The chain recombines TRBV15 with TRBJ1-3, with D possibly being TRBD1 (5 bases). In germline, CDR1 is LNHNV, CDR2 YYDKDF (reference sequence). This CDR3 has 18 amino acids. V lost 1 base to trimming and J lost 3 bases, with 19 bases between them. Written as DNA, the CDR3 is TGTGCCACCAGCAGAGGGGGCGGAACGAATCAATTTGGAAACACCATATATTTT. Translating gives CATSRGGGTNQFGNTIYF.

This clone was detected a few times. This chain joins TRBV2 and TRBJ1-1, with a tentative D call TRBD1 (6 bases). Germline lookup yields CDR1 SNHLY and CDR2 FYNNEI. The CDR3 has 14 amino acids. V was pared by 7 bases and J by 7 bases, with 19 bases between. CDR3 DNA sequence: TGTGCCAGCATTATGGGGGGGACAAGCATTGAAGCTTTCTTT. Translated, it gives CASIMGGTSIEAFF. The full variable domain, rest sourced from reference TRBV2 and TRBJ1-1, is EPEVTQTPSHQVTQMGQEVILRCVPISNHLYFYWYRQILGQKVEFLVSFYNNEISEKSEIFDDQFSVERPDGSNFTLKIRSTKLEDSAMYFCASIMGGTSIEAFFGQGTRLTVV.

The genes are TRBV10-3 and TRBJ2-6; D not certain. V lost 3 bases and J lost 0, with 18 bases in between. The germline gives CDR1 ENHRY, CDR2 SYGVKD. The CDR3 sequence is 19 residues long. Here the CDR3 DNA reads TGTGCCATCAGTGATGTGCGTGGACCGTCGAGCTCTGGGGCCAACGTCCTGACTTTC. Amino acid sequence: CAISDVRGPSSSGANVLTF.

V usage is TRBV7-8 and J usage is TRBJ1-4, with TRBD1 matching 9 bases. CDR1 is SGHVS and CDR2 is FQNEAQ in the germline V gene. After removal of 5 bases from V and 8 bases from J, the junction contained 12 bases not matched to a gene. This CDR3 region has 16 residues. The CDR3 nucleotides read TGTGCCAGCAGCAAACGACACAGGGGGCGAGAGGAAAAACTGTTTTTT. Protein: CASSKRHRGREEKLFF.

V is TRBV29-1 and J is TRBJ1-1; 7 nucleotides agree with TRBD1. Germline V gene sequence: CDR1 SQVTM, CDR2 ANQGSEA. The CDR3 has 14 residues. Trimming at V came to 3 bases and at J to 4 bases, leaving 8 bases not matched to a gene. Written as DNA, the CDR3 is TGCAGCGTTGAGCGGGACAGCTTCCCCACTGAAGCTTTCTTT. Its translation is CSVERDSFPTEAFF. The whole variable domain, remainder taken from reference TRBV29-1 and TRBJ1-1, is SAVISQKPSRDICQRGTSLTIQCQVDSQVTMMFWYRQQPGQSLTLIATANQGSEATYESGFVIDKFPISRPNLTFSTLTVSNMSPEDSSIYLCSVERDSFPTEAFFGQGTRLTVV.

This rearrangement joins TRBV21-1 to TRBJ2-7; the table gives TRBD2 as D, unverified against the DNA. TRBV21-1 is flagged as a pseudogene. The CDR3 is 17 amino acids. CDR3 loop: CASSAPGLAGVGGEQYV. Written as DNA, the CDR3 is TGTGCCAGCAGCGCACCGGGACTAGCGGGAGTGGGTGGCGAGCAGTACGTC.

This chain connects TRBV30 to TRBJ1-2; 7 nucleotides align to TRBD1. Trimming cost V 4 bases and J 5 bases; bases outside gene matches: 7. Germline CDR1 and CDR2: GTSNPN and SVGIG (reference sequence). The CDR3 totals 13 residues. In DNA, the CDR3 is TGTGCCTGGACGCGTGACAGGGTTTATGGCTACACCTTC. Its protein is CAWTRDRVYGYTF.

This chain joins TRBV4-3 and TRBJ2-3, with 12 positions matching TRBD2. V lost 1 base and J lost 6; bases outside the gene matches: 8. Germline CDR1 LGHNA, CDR2 YSLEER. CDR3 length: 17 amino acids. The CDR3 nucleotides read TGCGCCAGCAGCCAAGGGTCACTAGCGGGAGGTTCGGATACGCAGTATTTT. Amino acid sequence: CASSQGSLAGGSDTQYF.

The chain employs TRBV27 and TRBJ2-1; 9 bases line up with TRBD2. Germline V lookup: CDR1 MNHEY, CDR2 SMNVEV (reference sequence). Trimming cost V 4 bases and J 4 bases; bases outside gene matches: 8. The length of the CDR3 is 16 residues. DNA for the CDR3: TGTGCCAGCAGTTCCTCAAGCGGGAGGACGTACAATGAGCAGTTCTTC. Protein sequence: CASSSSSGRTYNEQFF.

The chain has TRBV28 and TRBJ2-5; 7 positions agree with TRBD2. Gene TRBJ2-7 matches the end of the DNA better, so the J call may be wrong. CDR3 length: 15 amino acids. Germline loops: CDR1 MDHEN, CDR2 SYDVKM. CDR3 in DNA: TGTGCCAGCAGTTCGGGGGACTACCTTGACTACGAGCAGTACTTC. The encoded protein is CASSSGDYLDYEQYF.

With regard to this clone: The junction does not match germline at one end; this may be a read error. The chain employs TRBV5-1 and TRBJ2-5; the D gene is possibly TRBD2 (7 bases). CDR1 SGHRS and CDR2 YFSETQ come from the germline V gene. This CDR3 is built from 14 residues. The CDR3 DNA follows: TGCGCCAGCAGGTTGGGGGGGGCGCAAGAGACCCAGTACTTC. It codes for CASRLGGAQETQYF.

This clone was observed a few times. The V call is TRBV5-1, the J call TRBJ1-2; 9 bases match TRBD1. V was clipped by 3 bases and J by 6 bases; unmatched bases: 6. Germline lookup yields CDR1 SGHRS and CDR2 YFSETQ. This CDR3 contains 14 residues. CDR3 in amino acids: CASSSQGASDGYTF. Written as DNA, the CDR3 is TGCGCCAGCAGCTCACAGGGGGCCAGCGATGGCTACACCTTC.

This clone is termed medium-sized (0.01 to 0.1%). The chain recombines TRBV29-1 with TRBJ1-2; 7 positions match TRBD1. The junction had 11 bases not matched to a gene; V was cut back by 6 bases and J by 7 bases. Germline loops: CDR1 SQVTM, CDR2 ANQGSEA. This CDR3 has 13 residues. Here the CDR3 reads CSVGGGGDVGYTF. The CDR3 nucleotides are TGCAGCGTGGGGGGAGGGGGCGACGTTGGCTACACCTTC.

This chain connects TRBV11-1 to TRBJ1-1; TRBD1 agrees at 8 bases. This CDR3 has 14 amino acids. Germline CDR1 SGHAT, CDR2 FQDESV (reference sequence). Losses at the gene ends were 3 bases for V and 11 bases for J; bases not matched to a gene: 11. CDR3 in amino acids: CASSFYGQGSVAFF. CDR3 sequence (DNA): TGTGCCAGCAGCTTTTACGGACAGGGAAGTGTGGCTTTCTTT.